The 27 T cell receptor beta chains in this list originate from one sample, sequenced in a study of blood T cell repertoires in COVID-19. The assay was immunoSEQ multiplex PCR, and TCRdb's table has in-frame clones only and misses some. The sample carries 300,000 to 450,000 clones, 75% to 90% recorded once. Sample: PBMCs or T cells enriched from blood (not recorded which). These receptors originate from a man aged 18 to 29 who had recovered from COVID-19.

Points on this clone: An end of the junction differs from the germline gene, which may be a read error. The chain couples TRBV18 to TRBJ1-5; possibly TRBD1 for D (5 bases). Per germline, CDR1 KGHSH and CDR2 LQKENI. The CDR3 runs to 15 residues. The CDR3 DNA reads as TGTGCCAGCTCCCCACGGGGCGTTAGCAATCAGCCCCAGCATTTT. This codes for CASSPRGVSNQPQHF. Drawing the rest from reference TRBV18 and TRBJ1-5, the complete variable domain is NAGVMQNPRHLVRRRGQEARLRCSPMKGHSHVYWYRQLPEEGLKFMVYLQKENIIDESGMPKERFSAEFPKEGPSILRIQQVVRGDSAAYFCASSPRGVSNQPQHFGDGTRLSIL.

The CDR3 loop reads CASSEFGGKETQYF. As DNA, the CDR3 is TGTGCCAGCAGTGAATTCGGAGGAAAAGAGACCCAGTACTTC. The V gene is TRBV6-1, the J gene TRBJ2-5, with a tentative D call TRBD2 (5 bases). The CDR3 is 14 residues long. Per germline, CDR1 MNHNS and CDR2 SASEGT. Trimming removed 2 bases at V and 3 bases at J, with 10 bases between.

V is TRBV19 and J is TRBJ2-7, with 15 bases matching TRBD2. This CDR3 is built from 15 residues. J lost 5 bases, V lost 5 bases, and 4 bases had no gene match. CDR1 is LNHDA, CDR2 SQIVND, per germline (reference sequence). The CDR3: CASSVGTSGRNEQYF. For the CDR3, the DNA is TGTGCCAGTAGTGTGGGGACTAGCGGGAGGAACGAGCAGTACTTC.

This clone was counted a few times. This sample includes further DNA sequences coding for the same CDR3. The chain has TRBV6-2 or TRBV6-3 and TRBJ2-1; D call uncertain. The ends were cut back, 0 bases at V and 0 bases at J, with 3 bases in the middle. The germline V gene has CDR1 MNHEY and CDR2 SVGEGT. CDR3 length equals 14 residues. The CDR3 bases are TGTGCCAGCAGTTACTCTAGCTCCTACAATGAGCAGTTCTTC. Its translation is CASSYSSSYNEQFF.

The gene calls are TRBV11-3 and TRBJ2-3; the D gene is possibly TRBD2 (7 bases). The germline V gene has CDR1 SGHNT and CDR2 YENEEA. CDR3 length: 14 amino acids. Trimming pared 5 bases from V and 4 bases from J, leaving 13 bases between. CDR3 in DNA: TGTGCCAGCAGCAGGGGGAGGGCAGCAGATACGCAGTATTTT. Its protein is CASSRGRAADTQYF.

The J gene is TRBJ2-7, the V gene TRBV7-9; D unclear. Germline lookup yields CDR1 SEHNR and CDR2 FQNEAQ (reference sequence). There are 14 residues in the CDR3. Trimming shortened V by 1 base and J by 2 bases, and 9 bases separated the two germline ends. The CDR3 coding sequence is TGTGCCAGCAGCTTAGACACGAACCCCTACGAGCAGTACTTC. This gives the protein CASSLDTNPYEQYF. The full variable domain, in which reference TRBV7-9 and TRBJ2-7 provide the parts outside the CDR3, is DTGVSQNPRHKITKRGQNVTFRCDPISEHNRLYWYRQTLGQGPEFLTYFQNEAQLEKSRLLSDRFSAERPKGSFSTLEIQRTEQGDSAMYLCASSLDTNPYEQYFGPGTRLTVT.

The rearrangement links TRBV6-2 or TRBV6-3 to TRBJ2-1, with TRBD2 as a possible D gene (6 bases). The CDR3 loop spans 19 amino acids. The germline gives CDR1 MNHEY, CDR2 SVGEGT. V was clipped by 4 bases and J by 3 bases, with 25 bases between them. CDR3 protein: CASSFYVSGASRSYNEQFF. The CDR3 bases are TGTGCCAGCAGTTTCTATGTGTCGGGAGCCTCGAGGAGCTACAATGAGCAGTTCTTC.

The chain joins TRBV12-3 or TRBV12-4 to TRBJ1-6, with D perhaps TRBD1 (5 bases). The CDR3 totals 13 residues. Between the trimmed V and J ends, which lost 7 bases and 3 bases, there was a span of 7 bases. CDR3 in amino acids: CASTDSYNSPLHF. Here the CDR3 DNA reads TGTGCCAGCACCGACAGCTATAATTCACCCCTCCACTTT.

The chain couples TRBV19 to TRBJ1-6; possible D gene TRBD1, 6 bases. Deletions cut 3 bases from V and 7 bases from J, with 13 bases between. CDR3 length equals 15 residues. CDR1 LNHDA and CDR2 SQIVND come from the germline V gene (reference sequence). The CDR3 nucleotides are TGTGCCAGTAGTATCATGCAGGGGTCGAATTCACCCCTCCACTTT. It encodes CASSIMQGSNSPLHF.

The J gene is TRBJ1-4, the V gene TRBV28, with unresolved D. The CDR3 length is 10 residues. V lost 9 bases, J lost 8 bases, and 7 bases lay in between. CDR1 and CDR2 (germline): MDHEN, SYDVKM. The CDR3 loop is CASGSEKLFF. The DNA of the CDR3 is TGTGCCAGTGGGAGCGAAAAACTGTTTTTT.

The gene calls are TRBV28 and TRBJ1-1; D remains ambiguous. CDR1 and CDR2 from the germline V gene are MDHEN and SYDVKM. Trimming took 7 bases from V and 1 from J, leaving 13 bases between them. The CDR3 sequence is 14 residues long. The chain's CDR3 is CASNLGGWNTEAFF. DNA of the CDR3: TGTGCCAGCAACCTGGGAGGCTGGAACACTGAAGCTTTCTTT.

This clone has a single count. The chain joins TRBV18 to TRBJ1-2, with D perhaps matching TRBD1 (6 bases). CDR3 length: 19 amino acids. Germline assignment: CDR1 KGHSH and CDR2 LQKENI. V was shortened by 2 bases and J by 4 bases, with 26 bases between the two germline ends. The CDR3 sequence: CASSPVLRISQGQIYGYTF. The DNA of the CDR3 is TGTGCCAGCTCACCAGTGTTGAGAATAAGTCAGGGGCAAATCTATGGCTACACCTTC. The full variable domain, with the rest looked up from reference TRBV18 and TRBJ1-2, is NAGVMQNPRHLVRRRGQEARLRCSPMKGHSHVYWYRQLPEEGLKFMVYLQKENIIDESGMPKERFSAEFPKEGPSILRIQQVVRGDSAAYFCASSPVLRISQGQIYGYTFGSGTRLTVV.

This chain connects TRBV5-1 to TRBJ2-7, with D maybe TRBD1 (6 bases). The CDR3 length is 15 residues. Germline CDR1 is SGHRS and CDR2 is YFSETQ. V was clipped by 3 bases and J by 3 bases, with 16 bases between them. CDR3 sequence: CASSSTGQSGYEQYF. Here the CDR3 DNA reads TGCGCCAGCAGCTCCACAGGGCAGAGCGGCTACGAGCAGTACTTC.

The chain carries TRBV29-1 and TRBJ1-2; D is unresolved. Germline CDR1 is SQVTM and CDR2 is ANQGSEA. CDR3 length: 13 amino acids. Trimming pared 5 bases from V and 1 base from J, leaving 11 bases between. The CDR3 coding sequence is TGCAGCGTTTTGCCGTACAGTAACTATGGCTACACCTTC. This gives the protein CSVLPYSNYGYTF.

The chain has TRBV13 and TRBJ2-7, with TRBD2 matching over 13 bases. This CDR3 region has 16 residues. Trimming cost V 5 bases and J 2 bases; bases outside gene matches: 6. Germline CDR1 is PRHDT and CDR2 is FYEKMQ (reference sequence). CDR3 loop: CASSQGLAGATYEQYF. CDR3 coding DNA: TGTGCCAGCAGCCAAGGACTAGCGGGAGCCACCTACGAGCAGTACTTC.

V usage is TRBV19 and J usage is TRBJ1-2; perhaps TRBD1 as D (6 bases). Germline V gene data show CDR1 as LNHDA and CDR2 as SQIVND (reference sequence). V dropped 3 bases and J dropped 3 bases, with 20 bases sitting between them. The CDR3 sequence is 17 residues long. Written as DNA, the CDR3 is TGTGCCAGTAGTATGTTGGACAGAGGGTTTTTTGACTATGGCTACACCTTC. The encoded protein is CASSMLDRGFFDYGYTF.

V is TRBV7-8 and J is TRBJ1-3; D uncertain. The V gene's germline CDR1 is SGHVS and CDR2 FQNEAQ. V dropped 5 bases and J dropped 1 base, with 18 bases sitting between them. This CDR3 is built from 17 residues. This chain's CDR3 is CASSPLERIQSGNTIYF. In DNA, the CDR3 is TGTGCCAGCAGCCCCCTTGAGAGGATCCAGTCTGGAAACACCATATATTTT.

This chain links TRBV9 with TRBJ2-5; 7 bases map to TRBD2. Trimming cost V 2 bases and J 4 bases; bases outside gene matches: 8. Germline V lookup: CDR1 SGDLS, CDR2 YYNGEE. This CDR3 has 15 amino acids. The DNA of the CDR3 is TGTGCCAGCAGCGTGGGGGGGTCTTCCTCAGAGACCCAGTACTTC. It encodes CASSVGGSSSETQYF.

This chain links TRBV18 with TRBJ2-7, with TRBD2 as a possible D gene (5 bases). The CDR3 sequence is 15 residues long. CDR1 and CDR2 from the germline V gene are KGHSH and LQKENI. The ends were cut back, 3 bases at V and 4 bases at J, with 16 bases in the middle. This CDR3 reads CASSPETQPGYEQYF. The CDR3 nucleotides are TGTGCCAGCTCACCTGAAACACAACCGGGGTACGAGCAGTACTTC.

The chain joins TRBV14 to TRBJ2-3; the match to TRBD2 covers 8 bases. The junction had 18 bases not matched to a gene; V was cut back by 7 bases and J by 0 bases. The V gene's germline CDR1 is SGHDN and CDR2 FVKESK. The CDR3 is 19 amino acids. The chain's CDR3 is CASTAEPGTRSSSTDTQYF. The CDR3 DNA follows: TGTGCCAGCACCGCCGAGCCCGGGACTAGATCCTCTAGCACAGATACGCAGTATTTT. The full variable domain, completed using reference TRBV14 and TRBJ2-3, is EAGVTQFPSHSVIEKGQTVTLRCDPISGHDNLYWYRRVMGKEIKFLLHFVKESKQDESGMPNNRFLAERTGGTYSTLKVQPAELEDSGVYFCASTAEPGTRSSSTDTQYFGPGTRLTVL.

This clone was recorded a few times. The chain combines TRBV7-9 with TRBJ2-3; no clear D. The germline V gene has CDR1 SEHNR and CDR2 FQNEAQ (reference sequence). The CDR3 is 14 residues long. CDR3 DNA: TGTGCGCCCTTAGCCCTCCCAAGCACAGATACGCAGTATTTT. Protein: CAPLALPSTDTQYF.

The chain recombines TRBV2 with TRBJ1-1; D unresolved. The V end lost 10 bases, the J end lost 0 bases, and 12 bases lay between the germline ends. This CDR3 comprises 13 residues. Germline-derived CDR1 and CDR2 are SNHLY and FYNNEI. Here the CDR3 DNA reads TGTGCCAACACCAGAGAGGTGAACACTGAAGCTTTCTTT. It is translated as CANTREVNTEAFF.

This chain joins TRBV2 and TRBJ1-2; D possibly corresponds to TRBD1 (5 bases). Trimming stripped 1 base from V and 6 bases from J, with 12 bases between. The CDR3 loop spans 14 amino acids. From germline, CDR1 is SNHLY and CDR2 FYNNEI. The CDR3 DNA reads as TGTGCCAGCAGTGAAGATAAGGGGATGGATGGCTACACCTTC. Its translation is CASSEDKGMDGYTF.

J is TRBJ1-6 and V is TRBV30, with 8 bases fitting TRBD1. The CDR3 extends over 15 amino acids. The V segment lost 5 bases and the J segment 5 bases; nucleotides outside the gene matches: 8. The germline V gene has CDR1 GTSNPN and CDR2 SVGIG (reference sequence). DNA for the CDR3: TGTGCCTGGGCCCGAAAGGACAGGGATAATTCACCCCTCCACTTT. Translating gives CAWARKDRDNSPLHF.

This clone was seen only once. The chain combines TRBV28 with TRBJ2-7; 7 positions match TRBD1. J gave up 1 base and V 6 bases, and 0 bases lay outside the gene matches. The germline CDR1 and CDR2 sequences are MDHEN and SYDVKM. The CDR3 consists of 12 residues. CDR3 DNA: TGTGCCAGCAGACAGGGGTCCTACGAGCAGTACTTC. It encodes CASRQGSYEQYF. The full variable domain, its missing parts supplied by reference TRBV28 and TRBJ2-7, is DVKVTQSSRYLVKRTGEKVFLECVQDMDHENMFWYRQDPGLGLRLIYFSYDVKMKEKGDIPEGYSVSREKKERFSLILESASTNQTSMYLCASRQGSYEQYFGPGTRLTVT.

The chain links TRBV7-3 to TRBJ2-3; TRBD2 matches at 9 bases. The J segment lost 6 bases and the V segment lost 5 bases, leaving 15 bases of the junction unmatched. The length of the CDR3 is 17 residues. CDR1 SGHTA and CDR2 FQGTGA come from the germline V gene. The CDR3 DNA reads as TGTGCCAGCAGCCCCTTTGGGCGGGGGGGGCCCGAGGATACGCAGTATTTT. It is translated as CASSPFGRGGPEDTQYF.

The chain has TRBV11-1 and TRBJ2-7, with D perhaps matching TRBD1 (5 bases). From germline, CDR1 is SGHAT and CDR2 FQDESV (reference sequence). The CDR3 runs 16 residues. V lost 0 bases and J 2 bases, leaving 14 bases between the germline ends. CDR3 sequence: CASSLASPGLAYEQYF. Here the CDR3 DNA reads TGTGCCAGCAGCTTAGCGTCGCCAGGGCTAGCCTACGAGCAGTACTTC. The full variable domain, with the rest looked up from reference TRBV11-1 and TRBJ2-7, is EAEVAQSPRYKITEKSQAVAFWCDPISGHATLYWYRQILGQGPELLVQFQDESVVDDSQLPKDRFSAERLKGVDSTLKIQPAELGDSAMYLCASSLASPGLAYEQYFGPGTRLTVT.